The TCR beta chain under discussion was sequenced for a study of vaccination and CD4 T cells after COVID-19. This CDR3 has 13 amino acids. Germline CDR1 SGHTA, CDR2 FQGTGA. V lost 5 bases and J 9 bases, leaving 16 bases between the germline ends. Treatment described: approximately nine-day PBMC culture with coronavirus spike peptide pools or control peptides (ViraFEST assay). With peptide pools, ViraFEST first expanded antigen-specific T cells and afterwards sequenced their TCRs. A few counts support this clonotype. Its cognate antigen is unknown. With the Oncomine TCR Beta short-read assay, DNA from cultured CD4+ T cells was sequenced. Cultured CD4+ T cells were the source of extracted genomic DNA. One entry per CDR3 protein, called by TCRdb with MiXCR from the PCR reads. Of about 12,000 distinct CDR3 sequences listed, about half are singletons.

V is TRBV7-3 and J is TRBJ2-5; D remains ambiguous. The TCR originated in a human donor who had recovered from COVID-19. Sample: CD4+ T cells from blood, cultured in vitro. The CDR3 reads CASSASTSGAQYF. CDR3 nucleotides: TGTGCCAGCAGCGCCTCCACTTCCGGAGCCCAGTACTTC.